The TCR beta chain under discussion was sequenced for a study of blood T cell repertoires in COVID-19. Background on the study: Spain, Italy and the United States supplied samples that represented acute and convalescent COVID-19.

V lost 1 base, J lost 4 bases, and 10 bases lay in between. The CDR3 runs to 14 residues. The germline gives CDR1 LGHDT, CDR2 YNNKEL (reference sequence). Patients in Seattle were enrolled during active infection, then followed longitudinally. Methods used by the authors: Cell counts per sample came from amplifying reference gene primers. The assay was immunoSEQ multiplex PCR, and TCRdb's table has in-frame clones only and misses some. V, J and clone size are those of that table, while D and trimming were read from the DNA. The repertoire holds roughly 220,000 clones, with 85% to 90% as singletons. The chain couples TRBV3-1 (or the pseudogene TRBV3-2) to TRBJ1-2; D uncertain. This TCR came from a woman aged 45-60 years with COVID-19, enrolled during active disease. The sequenced material came from peripheral blood. CDR3 sequence reads: CASSQAGGPYGYTF. In DNA form, the CDR3 reads TGTGCCAGCAGCCAAGCCGGCGGGCCCTATGGCTACACCTTC.